This record covers a single T cell receptor beta chain. Its antigen is as yet unknown. Second doses were pooled across both intervals (about 4 or about 12 weeks). Assay: immunoSEQ multiplex PCR; the TCRdb copy retains only in-frame clones and omits some. Among about 83,000 clones listed, 85% to 95% were seen once. V was pared by 5 bases and J by 5 bases, with 10 bases between. The CDR3 extends over 13 amino acids. Germline CDR1 reads LGHDT; CDR2 reads YNNKEL (reference sequence). These data are taken from a study of T cell responses to AZD1222 COVID-19 vaccine. Study-level results: Only 5 to 7 AZD1222 recipients were seropositive at baseline. Nearly half of spike-specific TCRs reportedly target unmutated variant regions. Spike-specific TCR breadth and depth rose after two AZD1222 doses.

The chain uses TRBV3-1 (or the pseudogene TRBV3-2) and TRBJ1-5; no definite D call. The starting material was peripheral blood, obtained 28 days after the second AZD1222 dose. The receptor's source is an adult who received the AZD1222 COVID-19 vaccine. CDR3 amino acids: CASSFPGDQPQHF. CDR3 in DNA: TGTGCCAGCAGCTTCCCCGGGGATCAGCCCCAGCATTTT.